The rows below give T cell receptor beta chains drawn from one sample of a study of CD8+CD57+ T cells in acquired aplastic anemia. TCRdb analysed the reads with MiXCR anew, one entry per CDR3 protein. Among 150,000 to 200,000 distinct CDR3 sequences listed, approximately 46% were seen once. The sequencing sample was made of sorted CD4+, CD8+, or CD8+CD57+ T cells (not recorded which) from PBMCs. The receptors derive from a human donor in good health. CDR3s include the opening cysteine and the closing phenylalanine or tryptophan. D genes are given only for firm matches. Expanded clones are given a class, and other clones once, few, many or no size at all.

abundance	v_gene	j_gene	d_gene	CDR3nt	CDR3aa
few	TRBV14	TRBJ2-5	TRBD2	TGTGCCAGCAGCCAATCACCCGGGGGACTAGCGGCCTTC	CASSQSPGGLAAF
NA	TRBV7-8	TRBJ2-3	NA	TGTGCCAGCAGTTCGGACAGCCCCACAGATACGCAGTATTTT	CASSSDSPTDTQYF
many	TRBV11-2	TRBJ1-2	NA	TGTGCCAGCAGCTTGGATTATGGCTACACCTTC	CASSLDYGYTF
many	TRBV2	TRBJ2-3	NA	TGTGCCAGCAGTGACAGGGGGGTCGCAGATACGCAGTATTTT	CASSDRGVADTQYF
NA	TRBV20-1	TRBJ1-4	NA	TGCGGTGCCACACCGGGCGAGTACGAAAAACTGTTTTTT	CGATPGEYEKLFF
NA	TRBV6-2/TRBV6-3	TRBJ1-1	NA	TGTGCCAGCAGTTACCGTGGGTATGCTTTCTTT	CASSYRGYAFF
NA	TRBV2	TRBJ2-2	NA	NA	CASGTAIQYFGAGELFF
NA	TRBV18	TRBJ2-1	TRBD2	TGTGCCAGCTCAGCCGGGACTAGCGGACACTCCTACAATGAGCAGTTCTTC	CASSAGTSGHSYNEQFF
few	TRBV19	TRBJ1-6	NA	TGTGCCAGTAGTATAGAGGGCGGGGATAATTCACCCCTCCACTTT	CASSIEGGDNSPLHF
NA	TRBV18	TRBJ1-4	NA	TGTGCCAGCTCCGGGACCTCAACTAATGAAAAACTGTTTTTT	CASSGTSTNEKLFF
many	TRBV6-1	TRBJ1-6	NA	TGTGCCAGTACCACGGCCGAAAATTCACCCCTCCACTTT	CASTTAENSPLHF
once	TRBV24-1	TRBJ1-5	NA	TGTGCCACCAGTGACCACCAGAACAATCAGCCCCAGCATTTT	CATSDHQNNQPQHF
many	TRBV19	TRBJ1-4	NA	TGTGCCAGTACCGGGGTTGACACTAATGAAAAACTGTTTTTT	CASTGVDTNEKLFF
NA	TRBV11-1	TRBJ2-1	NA	TGTGCCAGCAGCTTAGATGCAGGGATTGGATACAATGAGCAGTTCTTC	CASSLDAGIGYNEQFF
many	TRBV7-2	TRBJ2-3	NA	TGTGCCAGCAGCTTAACACGTGGCACAGATACGCAGTATTTT	CASSLTRGTDTQYF
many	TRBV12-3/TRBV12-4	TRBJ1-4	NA	TGTGCCAGCAGTTTATATCAGGGAGGGGAAAAACTGTTTTTT	CASSLYQGGEKLFF
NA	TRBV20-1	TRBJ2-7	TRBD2	TGCAGTGCCTGCGGACTAGCGGGAACCTACGAGCAGTACTTC	CSACGLAGTYEQYF
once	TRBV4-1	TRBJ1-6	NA	TGCGCCAGCAGCCAAGAATGGGCTAATTCACCCCTCCACTTT	CASSQEWANSPLHF
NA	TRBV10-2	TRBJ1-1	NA	TGCGCCAGCAGTGACGTTATTGAAGCTTTCTTT	CASSDVIEAFF
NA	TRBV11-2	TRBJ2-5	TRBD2	TGTGCCAGCAGCCAACCCATTGGACTAGCCGGGGAAGAGACCCAGTACTTC	CASSQPIGLAGEETQYF
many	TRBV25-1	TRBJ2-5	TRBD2	TGTGCCAGCAGTGAAACAGCGGGAGTCGGAGAGACCCAGTACTTC	CASSETAGVGETQYF
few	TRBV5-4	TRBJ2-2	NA	TGTGCCAGCAGCTTTGGGTTAGCTGGCGGGCTGTTTTTT	CASSFGLAGGLFF
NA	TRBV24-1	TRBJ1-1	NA	TGTGCCACCAGTGATTCCAGGCAGGCAACGAAAGCTTTCTTT	CATSDSRQATKAFF
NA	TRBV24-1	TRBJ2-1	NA	TGTGCCACCGGCCACCTGGGGGGTGAGCAGTTCTTC	CATGHLGGEQFF
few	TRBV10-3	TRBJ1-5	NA	TGTGCCATCAGTGAGTCCGTGGGCAATCAGCCCCAGCATTTT	CAISESVGNQPQHF
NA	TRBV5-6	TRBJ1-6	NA	TGTGCCAGCAGCTTGGGACTCGGCAATTCACCCCTCCACTTT	CASSLGLGNSPLHF
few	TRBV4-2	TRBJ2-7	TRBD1	TGTGCCAGCAGCCAAGCGGCCGGGACAGGGGGCAACGAGCAGTACTTC	CASSQAAGTGGNEQYF
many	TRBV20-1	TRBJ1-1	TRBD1	TGCAGTGCTAGTCTAGACAGGGGGCTTTTGGGGGCTTTCTTT	CSASLDRGLLGAFF
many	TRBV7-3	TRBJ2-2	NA	TGTGCCAGCAGCTTAAGGCTCACCGGGGAGCTGTTTTTT	CASSLRLTGELFF
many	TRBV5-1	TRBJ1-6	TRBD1	TGCGCCAGCAGCATGGGACAGGGTTTAACCCTCCACTTT	CASSMGQGLTLHF
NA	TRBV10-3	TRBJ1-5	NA	TGTGCCATCAGGCGGGGGGAAGACAATCAGCCCCAGCATTTT	CAIRRGEDNQPQHF
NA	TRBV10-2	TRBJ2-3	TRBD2	TGCGCCAGCAGTGAGTCTCTCAGCGGGATGGATACGCAGTATTTT	CASSESLSGMDTQYF
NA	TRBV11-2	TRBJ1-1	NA	TGTGCCAGCAAAAGGGCACCAAAGGCGTCAAGCACTGAAGCTTTCTTT	CASKRAPKASSTEAFF
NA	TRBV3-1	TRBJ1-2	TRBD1	TGTGCCGGCACACCAGGACAGGGATTCTATGGCTACACCTTC	CAGTPGQGFYGYTF
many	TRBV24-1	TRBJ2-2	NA	TGTGCCACCAGTGATCCTAACCCCGCACGCAGCGGGGAGCTGTTTTTT	CATSDPNPARSGELFF
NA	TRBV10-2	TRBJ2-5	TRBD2	TGCGCCAGCAGTCCGTTGGGCGGGAGGAGCCAAGAGACCCAGTACTTC	CASSPLGGRSQETQYF
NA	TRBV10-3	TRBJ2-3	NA	TGTGCCATCATGGGAACGGGCACAGATACGCAGTATTTT	CAIMGTGTDTQYF